This TCR beta chain was sequenced during a study of CXCR3-negative and CXCR3-positive naive CD8 T cells. On the study more broadly: Some 150 million TRB reads were obtained overall (about 1.5 +/- 0.3 million per library).

Germline assignment: CDR1 LGHNA and CDR2 YSLEER. The CDR3 sequence is 15 residues long. The TRB cDNA libraries were prepared by 5' RACE with UMI labels. With the 5' RACE reads reprocessed, TCRdb shows one record per CDR3 protein and no DNA. The record lists tens of thousands of distinct CDR3 sequences, of which the ten most abundant hold around 1.4%. For this clonotype: Its antigen is as yet unknown.

Study outcomes and limitations: Compared with CXCR3-negative naive cells, CXCR3-positive naive cells showed more hydrophobic TRB CDR3s. TRBV-TRBJ usage was similar across naive CXCR3 subsets but distinct in memory cells.

CD45RO-CCR7+CD27+CD95- expression identified naive CD8+ T cells. The sequencing sample was made of naive CXCR3- CD8+ T cells from blood. Subset of the sample: CD45RO-CCR7+CD27+CD95- naive CD8+ T cells lacking CXCR3 (TNR3-). The origin of this receptor is a human donor in good health. Some clones in this sample may be carry-over from other donors' samples. The gene calls are TRBV4-3 and TRBJ2-1; the TRBD1 assignment by TCRdb is unverifiable without DNA. Here the CDR3 reads CASSEGDGPWEEQFF.